These 26 T cell receptor beta chains originate from one sample sequenced in a study of identical twins. TCRdb analysed the 5' RACE reads with MiXCR anew, one entry per CDR3 protein. The profile shows about 200,000 distinct CDR3 sequences, roughly 7.1% of them singletons. These data were also filed under a second study, of T cells expressing NK-cell markers.

The sample consisted of CD8+ T cells sorted from blood. The receptors originated from a woman aged 18 to 35 in good health.

The rearrangement joins TRBV7-6 to TRBJ2-7, with 7 positions matching TRBD2. The length of the CDR3 is 16 residues. The germline V gene encodes CDR1 SGHVS and CDR2 FNYEAQ. Trimming at V came to 4 bases and at J to 0 bases, leaving 9 bases not matched to a gene. DNA for the CDR3: TGTGCCAGCAGCTCGGGACCGAGCGGGGTCTCCTACGAGCAGTACTTC. Amino acid sequence: CASSSGPSGVSYEQYF.

This clonotype was detected many times. V is TRBV11-2 and J is TRBJ2-2; D call uncertain. CDR3 length equals 13 residues. Germline CDR1 reads SGHAT; CDR2 reads FQNNGV. The V end lost 5 bases, the J end lost 5 bases, and 9 bases lay between the germline ends. Written as DNA, the CDR3 is TGTGCCAGCAGCATAGGTGGGACCGGGGAGCTGTTTTTT. This sequence encodes CASSIGGTGELFF.

This chain links TRBV13 with TRBJ2-7; weak D call: TRBD2 (7 bases). V was clipped by 5 bases and J by 8 bases, with 16 bases between them. The CDR3 consists of 13 residues. Germline V lookup: CDR1 PRHDT, CDR2 FYEKMQ (reference sequence). The DNA for the CDR3 is TGTGCCAGCAGCCCCCCGGGGGGCAGCCAGCAGTACTTC. This encodes CASSPPGGSQQYF.

This clonotype showed up just a few times. This sequence joins TRBV7-6 and TRBJ2-7; 9 positions match TRBD2. The CDR3 extends over 14 amino acids. V lost 1 base to trimming and J lost 5 bases; unmatched junction nucleotides: 3. Germline V gene sequence: CDR1 SGHVS, CDR2 FNYEAQ. As DNA, the CDR3 is TGTGCCAGCAGCTTAGGCGGGGGGGACGACGAGCAGTACTTC. It is translated as CASSLGGGDDEQYF. Together with reference TRBV7-6 and TRBJ2-7, the CDR3 gives the full variable domain: GAGVSQSPRYKVTKRGQDVALRCDPISGHVSLYWYRQALGQGPEFLTYFNYEAQQDKSGLPNDRFSAERPEGSISTLTIQRTEQRDSAMYRCASSLGGGDDEQYFGPGTRLTVT.

The rearrangement links TRBV27 to TRBJ2-3; 11 nucleotides align to TRBD2. This CDR3 is 15 amino acids long. CDR1 and CDR2 (germline): MNHEY, SMNVEV (reference sequence). V lost 5 bases and J lost 3; bases outside the gene matches: 4. In nucleotides, the CDR3 is TGTGCCAGCAGTACACTAGCGGGGGTAACAGATACGCAGTATTTT. Its protein product is CASSTLAGVTDTQYF.

This clonotype was counted ten times or more. V usage is TRBV12-3 or TRBV12-4 and J usage is TRBJ2-5; D uncertain. V was shortened by 5 bases and J by 3 bases, with 16 bases between the two germline ends. The CDR3 is 15 residues long. The DNA of the CDR3 is TGTGCCAGCAGTAACCCTGTGGGGATAAAAGAGACCCAGTACTTC. It translates to CASSNPVGIKETQYF.

Concerning this clonotype: The junction differs from germline at one of its ends, possibly a read error. The chain joins TRBV5-5 to TRBJ2-1; TRBD2 matches 14 bases. Looked up from germline, CDR1 is SGHKS and CDR2 is YYEKEE (reference sequence). CDR3 length: 15 amino acids. The CDR3 nucleotides are TGTGCCATCAGCCCCGGGACTAGCGGGAGAAATGAGCAGTTCTTC. The encoded protein is CAISPGTSGRNEQFF.

This chain joins TRBV7-9 and TRBJ2-7; the D is unclear. The length of the CDR3 is 13 residues. Trimming took 1 base from V and 2 from J, leaving 6 bases between them. Germline CDR1 is SEHNR and CDR2 is FQNEAQ (reference sequence). CDR3 region: CASSLVTAYEQYF. In DNA form, the CDR3 reads TGTGCCAGCAGCTTAGTTACCGCCTACGAGCAGTACTTC.

In its sample, this clonotype was seen a few times. This chain connects TRBV5-5 to TRBJ2-1, with D perhaps TRBD1 (6 bases). Germline lookup yields CDR1 SGHKS and CDR2 YYEKEE (reference sequence). V dropped 0 bases and J dropped 6 bases, with 10 bases sitting between them. This CDR3 has 14 amino acids. The CDR3 DNA follows: TGTGCCAGCAGCTTGGCCGGGACATTCAATGAGCAGTTCTTC. Protein sequence: CASSLAGTFNEQFF. The full variable domain, in which reference TRBV5-5 and TRBJ2-1 provide the parts outside the CDR3, is DAGVTQSPTHLIKTRGQQVTLRCSPISGHKSVSWYQQVLGQGPQFIFQYYEKEERGRGNFPDRFSARQFPNYSSELNVNALLLGDSALYLCASSLAGTFNEQFFGPGTRLTVL.

CDR3 bases: TGTGCCATCAGACGGGACAGGCATACCTACGAGCAGTACTTC. The encoded protein is CAIRRDRHTYEQYF. The V call is TRBV10-3, the J call TRBJ2-7; 8 nucleotides line up with TRBD1. Germline values: CDR1 ENHRY, CDR2 SYGVKD. Trimming cost V 6 bases and J 2 bases; bases outside gene matches: 6. CDR3 length: 14 residues.

This clonotype appeared a few times. The chain employs TRBV27 and TRBJ2-1; D remains ambiguous. Germline-derived CDR1 and CDR2 are MNHEY and SMNVEV (reference sequence). V was shortened by 0 bases and J by 10 bases, with 7 bases between the two germline ends. The CDR3 totals 12 residues. The CDR3 DNA reads as TGTGCCAGCAGTTTATCAAGGCGAGAGCAGTTCTTC. Residues: CASSLSRREQFF.

As regards this clonotype: The conserved phenylalanine or tryptophan normally closing the CDR3 is absent here, so this likely arose from a read error. The V gene is TRBV5-5, the J gene TRBJ2-7; unclear D gene. Germline CDR1 and CDR2: SGHKS and YYEKEE (reference sequence). The V and J ends lost 2 bases and 4 bases respectively, with 4 bases between them. This CDR3 spans 11 amino acids. The CDR3 here is CASSLKYEQYL. The CDR3 nucleotides read TGTGCCAGCAGCTTAAAGTACGAGCAGTACCTC.

The table lists this clonotype with a few counts. The chain links TRBV29-1 to TRBJ1-2; TRBD1 aligns across 10 bases. The CDR3 sequence is 12 residues long. The germline gives CDR1 SQVTM, CDR2 ANQGSEA. Trimming at V came to 7 bases and at J to 5 bases, leaving 4 bases not matched to a gene. The CDR3 DNA reads TGCAGCGGGGACAGGGGAGTATATGGCTACACCTTC. It codes for CSGDRGVYGYTF.

The V and J genes are TRBV3-1 and TRBJ2-1; 7 bases line up with TRBD2. After removal of 3 bases from V and 0 bases from J, the junction contained 17 bases not matched to a gene. The CDR3 consists of 20 residues. Per the germline V gene, CDR1 is LGHDT and CDR2 is YNNKEL (reference sequence). CDR3 in amino acids: CASSQALGLAVLSSYNEQFF. The CDR3 bases are TGTGCCAGCAGCCAGGCGCTAGGGCTAGCGGTTTTGAGCTCCTACAATGAGCAGTTCTTC.

This sequence joins TRBV11-2 and TRBJ2-3, with unresolved D. The V gene's germline CDR1 is SGHAT and CDR2 FQNNGV. The CDR3 runs to 13 residues. V lost 5 bases to trimming and J lost 2 bases, with 8 bases between them. CDR3 residues: CASSREYTDTQYF. The CDR3, as DNA: TGTGCCAGCAGCAGAGAGTACACAGATACGCAGTATTTT.

This clonotype was observed at least ten times. The chain links TRBV9 to TRBJ2-3, with unresolved D. Per germline, CDR1 SGDLS and CDR2 YYNGEE. The CDR3 totals 14 residues. Trimming removed 0 bases at V and 1 base at J, with 6 bases between. The CDR3 is CASSVVGRTDTQYF. The CDR3 DNA sequence: TGTGCCAGCAGCGTAGTCGGACGCACAGATACGCAGTATTTT.

In this sample, this clonotype turned up a few times. This chain uses TRBV27 with TRBJ2-2; 15 bases match TRBD2. CDR3 length equals 17 residues. V dropped 8 bases and J dropped 5; count of bases not matched to a gene: 9. From germline, CDR1 is MNHEY and CDR2 SMNVEV (reference sequence). The CDR3 is CASYTGLAGGLTGELFF. CDR3 DNA: TGTGCCAGCTACACGGGACTAGCGGGAGGTTTGACCGGGGAGCTGTTTTTT.

This clonotype was seen many times. The rearrangement uses TRBV27 and TRBJ2-2, with a tentative D call TRBD1 (5 bases). CDR1 and CDR2 (germline): MNHEY, SMNVEV (reference sequence). The CDR3 spans 16 residues. The V gene lost 1 base and the J gene lost 0 bases, with 9 bases spanning the gap. This CDR3 reads CASSLWGGPNTGELFF. The CDR3 region has the DNA TGTGCCAGCAGTTTATGGGGCGGTCCGAACACCGGGGAGCTGTTTTTT.

This clonotype was counted only a few times. The rearrangement links TRBV7-2 to TRBJ2-7; tentative D call: TRBD1 (5 bases). Germline values: CDR1 SGHTA, CDR2 FQGNSA. The length of the CDR3 is 11 residues. V lost 5 bases to trimming and J lost 7 bases, with 9 bases between them. DNA for the CDR3: TGTGCCAGCAGCCCAGGGCGGGAGCAGTACTTC. Encoded protein: CASSPGREQYF.

This clonotype was observed a few times. The chain recombines TRBV4-1 with TRBJ2-1; the match to TRBD1 covers 9 bases. V shed 3 bases, J shed 9 bases, and the junction held 15 bases outside the gene matches. The CDR3 loop spans 17 amino acids. Germline V gene data show CDR1 as MGHRA and CDR2 as YSYEKL. DNA of the CDR3: TGCGCCAGCAGCCAGCCCGTGACAGGGGGTACAGTGGGTGAGCAGTTCTTC. Amino acid sequence: CASSQPVTGGTVGEQFF.

This clonotype was detected many times. The chain carries TRBV29-1 and TRBJ1-2, with D unresolved. Trimming took 2 bases from V and 8 from J, leaving 6 bases between them. The CDR3 is made up of 10 amino acids. Germline V gives CDR1 SQVTM, CDR2 ANQGSEA. CDR3 residues: CSVEIEGYTF. The CDR3 nucleotides read TGCAGCGTTGAAATAGAGGGCTACACCTTC. The entire variable domain, with the rest obtained from reference TRBV29-1 and TRBJ1-2, is as follows: SAVISQKPSRDICQRGTSLTIQCQVDSQVTMMFWYRQQPGQSLTLIATANQGSEATYESGFVIDKFPISRPNLTFSTLTVSNMSPEDSSIYLCSVEIEGYTFGSGTRLTVV.

This chain uses TRBV13 with TRBJ2-1; D possibly uses TRBD1 or TRBD2 (6 bases each). The germline V gene encodes CDR1 PRHDT and CDR2 FYEKMQ (reference sequence). CDR3 length: 19 residues. Trimming took 5 bases from V and 4 from J, leaving 27 bases between them. The CDR3 nucleotides are TGTGCCAGCAGCACTAAGGGGGGAGGACGGGGAAGATGGTACAATGAGCAGTTCTTC. Protein: CASSTKGGGRGRWYNEQFF.

The rearrangement joins TRBV11-2 to TRBJ1-4; the D is unclear. The germline CDR1 and CDR2 sequences are SGHAT and FQNNGV. Trimming removed 3 bases from V and 7 bases from J, with 6 bases in between. The CDR3 is 12 residues long. The DNA of the CDR3 is TGTGCCAGCAGCTTCCAGACTGAAAAACTGTTTTTT. Its protein is CASSFQTEKLFF. The full variable domain, its missing parts supplied by reference TRBV11-2 and TRBJ1-4, is EAGVAQSPRYKIIEKRQSVAFWCNPISGHATLYWYQQILGQGPKLLIQFQNNGVVDDSQLPKDRFSAERLKGVDSTLKIQPAKLEDSAVYLCASSFQTEKLFFGSGTQLSVL.

This clonotype was picked up many times. The chain links TRBV7-9 to TRBJ2-7, with 11 bases lining up with TRBD2. Germline assignment: CDR1 SEHNR and CDR2 FQNEAQ (reference sequence). V shed 8 bases, J shed 2 bases, and the junction held 11 bases outside the gene matches. The CDR3 has 16 amino acids. The CDR3, as DNA: TGTGCCAGCGAACCCCTAGATAGCGGGAGGGCCTACGAGCAGTACTTC. Translated: CASEPLDSGRAYEQYF.

In its sample, this clonotype was seen many times. The rearrangement joins TRBV12-3 or TRBV12-4 to TRBJ2-1, with TRBD1 identical over 12 bases. J was trimmed by 9 bases and V by 6 bases; bases with no gene match: 6. The CDR3 is made up of 14 amino acids. The CDR3 sequence: CASSPGQGAGEQFF. CDR3 sequence (DNA): TGTGCCAGCAGCCCGGGACAGGGGGCAGGTGAGCAGTTCTTC.

V usage is TRBV5-8 and J usage is TRBJ2-1, with D hard to call. Germline V gene lookup returns CDR1 SGHTS and CDR2 YDEGEE. V lost 7 bases and J 0 bases, leaving 11 bases between the germline ends. CDR3 length: 14 residues. The DNA for the CDR3 is TGTGCCAGCGAGACCTGGAGCTCCTACAATGAGCAGTTCTTC. Its translation: CASETWSSYNEQFF. The variable domain in full, completed from reference TRBV5-8 and TRBJ2-1, reads EAGVTQSPTHLIKTRGQQATLRCSPISGHTSVYWYQQALGLGLQFLLWYDEGEERNRGNFPPRFSGRQFPNYSSELNVNALELEDSALYLCASETWSSYNEQFFGPGTRLTVL.